This entry lists 14 T cell receptor beta chains sequenced from one sample in a study of PD-1 blockade in classical Hodgkin lymphoma (dated by TCRdb to 2020 to 2022). Taken with the paper, the label for time point translates to: cycle 2 day 1 (C2D1) of nivolumab. All trial patients had relapsed after autologous stem cell transplantation, with cohorts A, B and C differing in prior brentuximab vedotin exposure. Library creation used the immunoSEQ multiplex PCR assay. The immuneACCESS repertoire file appears here via TCRdb, limited to in-frame rearrangements. These files lack a portion of the clones; in checked studies, under half of the deficit traces to unresolved V genes, and the cause of the others is not known. Here the sample has around 25,000 clones; roughly 80% occur a single time. 8% to 8.5% of the sample belongs to the ten largest clones. The material was peripheral blood mononuclear cells (PBMCs), obtained before the second cycle of nivolumab. Receptors originate from a human donor with classical Hodgkin lymphoma.

The V and J genes are TRBV19 and TRBJ1-2; TRBD1 might be the D (6 bases). Trimming took 4 bases from V and 5 from J, leaving 23 bases between them. The CDR3 has 17 residues. Germline loops: CDR1 LNHDA, CDR2 SQIVND (reference sequence). The CDR3: CASSTPFPGASAYGYTF. Here the CDR3 DNA reads TGTGCCAGTAGTACCCCTTTCCCAGGGGCCTCGGCGTATGGCTACACCTTC. Drawing the rest from reference TRBV19 and TRBJ1-2, the complete variable domain is DGGITQSPKYLFRKEGQNVTLSCEQNLNHDAMYWYRQDPGQGLRLIYYSQIVNDFQKGDIAEGYSVSREKKESFPLTVTSAQKNPTAFYLCASSTPFPGASAYGYTFGSGTRLTVV.

The chain is built from TRBV10-1 and TRBJ2-3, with 10 bases aligning to TRBD1. Germline V gives CDR1 WNHNN, CDR2 SYGVQD (reference sequence). The trim removed 7 bases at V and 1 base at J, leaving 14 bases unmatched. The CDR3 runs to 18 residues. CDR3 residues: CASTKGDRGQCRTDTQYF. The CDR3 region has the DNA TGCGCCAGCACTAAAGGGGACAGGGGCCAGTGTCGCACAGATACGCAGTATTTT.

This chain joins TRBV10-2 and TRBJ2-3, with D perhaps being TRBD1 or TRBD2 (5 bases each). Germline CDR1 reads WSHSY; CDR2 reads SAAADI. The V and J ends lost 3 bases and 2 bases respectively, with 15 bases between them. This CDR3 region has 16 residues. Here the CDR3 reads CASSDLLRDPTDTQYF. CDR3 coding DNA: TGCGCCAGCAGTGATTTGTTAAGGGACCCCACAGATACGCAGTATTTT.

V is TRBV6-1 and J is TRBJ1-4; D gene ambiguous. The CDR3 spans 14 residues. Looked up from germline, CDR1 is MNHNS and CDR2 is SASEGT. V gave up 5 bases and J gave up 0 bases, with 7 bases separating them. CDR3 bases: TGTGCCAGCAGTCTTTACCCAACTAATGAAAAACTGTTTTTT. It encodes CASSLYPTNEKLFF.

The chain uses TRBV7-8 and TRBJ2-3; 10 positions match TRBD2. The CDR3 is 17 residues long. Trimming took 5 bases from V and 0 from J; bases not matched to a gene: 8. Germline V lookup: CDR1 SGHVS, CDR2 FQNEAQ. The DNA for the CDR3 is TGTGCCAGCAGCCGGAGAGCGGGGGGGGCAAGCACAGATACGCAGTATTTT. Protein sequence: CASSRRAGGASTDTQYF. Supplemented by reference TRBV7-8 and TRBJ2-3, the full variable domain reads GAGVSQSPRYKVAKRGQDVALRCDPISGHVSLFWYQQALGQGPEFLTYFQNEAQLDKSGLPSDRFFAERPEGSVSTLKIQRTQQEDSAVYLCASSRRAGGASTDTQYFGPGTRLTVL.

The CDR3 nucleotides are TGCAGTGATATCCGGGACAGGCATAATTCACCCCTCCACTTT. Its translation is CSDIRDRHNSPLHF. The chain links TRBV29-1 to TRBJ1-6; 8 bases align to TRBD1. The CDR3 covers 14 residues. CDR1 and CDR2 (germline): SQVTM, ANQGSEA.

The chain combines TRBV30 with TRBJ2-1; the D gene is possibly TRBD2 (5 bases). V dropped 0 bases and J dropped 7 bases, with 13 bases sitting between them. This CDR3 is 14 amino acids long. The germline gives CDR1 GTSNPN, CDR2 SVGIG (reference sequence). The CDR3 bases are TGTGCCTGGAGTGTAGATAGCGCTGTAAATGAGCAGTTCTTC. This sequence encodes CAWSVDSAVNEQFF. The full variable domain, rest sourced from reference TRBV30 and TRBJ2-1, is SQTIHQWPATLVQPVGSPLSLECTVEGTSNPNLYWYRQAAGRGLQLLFYSVGIGQISSEVPQNLSASRPQDRQFILSSKKLLLSDSGFYLCAWSVDSAVNEQFFGPGTRLTVL.

This clone has just one count. This rearrangement joins TRBV19 to TRBJ2-7; D is perhaps TRBD1 or TRBD2 (5 bases each). The V and J ends lost 7 bases and 0 bases respectively, with 16 bases between them. The CDR3 contains 15 residues. The germline CDR1 and CDR2 sequences are LNHDA and SQIVND (reference sequence). CDR3 sequence (DNA): TGTGCCAGTACCCCTAATGCAGGGAGCTCCTACGAGCAGTACTTC. Translating it yields CASTPNAGSSYEQYF. Drawing the rest from reference TRBV19 and TRBJ2-7, the complete variable domain is DGGITQSPKYLFRKEGQNVTLSCEQNLNHDAMYWYRQDPGQGLRLIYYSQIVNDFQKGDIAEGYSVSREKKESFPLTVTSAQKNPTAFYLCASTPNAGSSYEQYFGPGTRLTVT.

This clone was observed once. The rearrangement links TRBV4-2 to TRBJ2-1; 8 nucleotides agree with TRBD2. This CDR3 has 15 amino acids. CDR1 is LGHNA, CDR2 YNFKEQ, per germline. The V and J ends lost 5 bases and 7 bases, in that order; junction bases with no gene match: 10. CDR3 loop: CASSSRLTGGNEQFF. Written as DNA, the CDR3 is TGTGCCAGCAGCTCCCGACTCACGGGGGGGAATGAGCAGTTCTTC.

The table lists this clone with a few counts. The rearrangement joins TRBV5-1 to TRBJ1-6; TRBD1 matches 8 bases. CDR3 length: 15 residues. The J segment lost 6 bases and the V segment lost 0 bases, leaving 2 bases of the junction unmatched. The germline V gene encodes CDR1 SGHRS and CDR2 YFSETQ. Here the CDR3 reads CASSLDQGANSPLHF. The DNA for the CDR3 is TGCGCCAGCAGCTTGGACCAGGGGGCTAATTCACCCCTCCACTTT.

This chain links TRBV23-1 with TRBJ1-3; 7 bases are shared with TRBD1. TRBV23-1 is sorted into the ORF group, with uncertain function. The CDR3 has 17 amino acids. V shed 0 bases and J 0 bases; nucleotides not matched to a gene: 5. CDR3 loop: CASSQSDRAHSGNTIYF. The CDR3 nucleotides are TGCGCCAGCAGTCAATCAGACAGGGCTCACTCTGGAAACACCATATATTTT.

This chain joins TRBV5-4 and TRBJ1-6; perhaps TRBD1 as D (5 bases). Germline V CDR1 and CDR2: SGHNT, YYREEE (reference sequence). V lost 4 bases and J 8 bases, leaving 16 bases between the germline ends. This CDR3 is built from 15 residues. CDR3 coding DNA: TGTGCCAGCAGCCCGGCAGCCACGGGGGATTCACCCCTCCACTTT. Translated, it gives CASSPAATGDSPLHF.

The rearrangement uses TRBV5-4 and TRBJ2-3; possible D gene TRBD1, 6 bases. Deletions cut 0 bases from V and 5 bases from J, with 13 bases between. Germline V gene data show CDR1 as SGHNT and CDR2 as YYREEE (reference sequence). CDR3 length: 15 residues. The CDR3 loop reads CASSLAGAQGDTQYF. CDR3 bases: TGTGCCAGCAGCTTGGCAGGGGCGCAAGGAGATACGCAGTATTTT.

The chain has TRBV19 and TRBJ2-7, with 10 bases fitting TRBD2. Germline V CDR1 and CDR2: LNHDA, SQIVND (reference sequence). V shed 8 bases, J shed 4 bases, and the junction held 2 bases outside the gene matches. The CDR3 is 12 amino acids. CDR3 in amino acids: CASSSGGYEQYF. The CDR3 nucleotides read TGTGCCAGTTCTAGCGGGGGATACGAGCAGTACTTC.